Given below is one T cell receptor (beta chain) in context. This specimen comes from a study of cytomegalovirus exposure and HLA in healthy donors. Primers included in the PCR were 60 Vbeta and 13 Jbeta primers. Only in-frame clones appear in the TCRdb table, and some are missing; sequencing was by immunoSEQ multiplex PCR. The sample gives some 88,000 clones, 65% to 80% of which show up once; about a sixth is in the top ten. J gave up 4 bases and V 0 bases, and 3 bases lay outside the gene matches. The CDR3 contains 17 residues. The V gene's germline CDR1 is SGDLS and CDR2 YYNGEE. Sample: PBMCs. The chain carries TRBV9 and TRBJ2-2, with 13 positions matching TRBD2. The sequence derives from a woman aged 18-30 years in good health and CMV-seropositive. This CDR3 is CASSVATSGRVTGELFF. The CDR3 DNA sequence: TGTGCCAGCAGCGTAGCTACTAGCGGGAGGGTCACCGGGGAGCTGTTTTTT.